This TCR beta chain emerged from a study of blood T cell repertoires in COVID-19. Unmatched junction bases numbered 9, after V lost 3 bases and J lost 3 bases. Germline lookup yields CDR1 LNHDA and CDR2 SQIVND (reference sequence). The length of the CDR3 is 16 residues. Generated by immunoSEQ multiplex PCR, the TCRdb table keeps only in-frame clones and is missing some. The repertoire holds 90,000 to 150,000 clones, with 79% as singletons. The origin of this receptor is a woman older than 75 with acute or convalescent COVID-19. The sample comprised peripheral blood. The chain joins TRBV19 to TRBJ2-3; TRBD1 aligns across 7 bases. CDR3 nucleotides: TGTGCCAGTAGTATCCGCCGACAGGGTGGGACAGATACGCAGTATTTT. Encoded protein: CASSIRRQGGTDTQYF.